The 3 T cell receptor beta chains presented below share a single source sample, sequenced in a study of cytomegalovirus exposure and HLA in healthy donors. Primers included in the PCR were 60 Vbeta and 13 Jbeta primers. Only in-frame clones appear in the TCRdb table, and some are missing; sequencing was by immunoSEQ multiplex PCR. The sample lists approximately 130,000 clones, 60% to 85% seen once, with around 2% in the top ten. Input material: PBMCs. The receptors derive from a female donor in good health and CMV-seropositive.

The rearrangement joins TRBV2 to TRBJ1-6; the D gene is possibly TRBD1 (6 bases). The length of the CDR3 is 18 residues. Germline CDR1 SNHLY, CDR2 FYNNEI. Trimming shortened V by 7 bases and J by 7 bases, and 26 bases separated the two germline ends. The CDR3 loop is CASTQNAGGALGNSPLHF. The CDR3 nucleotides are TGTGCCAGCACTCAAAACGCTGGGGGGGCGCTCGGAAATTCACCCCTCCACTTT.

The chain couples TRBV7-2 to TRBJ2-7; 11 nucleotides match TRBD2. Germline loops: CDR1 SGHTA, CDR2 FQGNSA. V was pared by 3 bases and J by 3 bases, with 7 bases of the junction left unmatched. The CDR3 totals 16 residues. The CDR3 bases are TGTGCCAGCAGCTTGCGAACTAGCGGGAGTTACTACGAGCAGTACTTC. This encodes CASSLRTSGSYYEQYF.

This sequence joins TRBV30 and TRBJ2-3; TRBD2 might be the D (6 bases). Trimming removed 0 bases from V and 0 bases from J, with 7 bases in between. The CDR3 has 14 residues. Germline lookup yields CDR1 GTSNPN and CDR2 SVGIG (reference sequence). In nucleotides, the CDR3 is TGTGCCTGGAGTGTCGGGGGTAGCACAGATACGCAGTATTTT. Translated, it gives CAWSVGGSTDTQYF.